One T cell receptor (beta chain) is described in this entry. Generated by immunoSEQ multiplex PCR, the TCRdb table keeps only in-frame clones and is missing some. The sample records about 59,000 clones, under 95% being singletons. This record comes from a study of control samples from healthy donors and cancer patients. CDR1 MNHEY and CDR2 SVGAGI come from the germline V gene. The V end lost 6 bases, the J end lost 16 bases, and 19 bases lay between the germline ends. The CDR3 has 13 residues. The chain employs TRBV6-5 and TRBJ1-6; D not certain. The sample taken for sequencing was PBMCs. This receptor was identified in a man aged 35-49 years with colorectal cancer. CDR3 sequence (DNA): TGTGCCAGCAGCCGTCCCCGGCCCGGCAGGCTCCACTTT. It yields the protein CASSRPRPGRLHF.